Each of the 30 T cell receptor beta chains below was sequenced from the same sample in a study of blood T cells in healthy people across ages. With a J-beta primer mix and a sample-barcoded 5' primer, a second PCR ran roughly 6 to 11 cycles. MiXCR was run by TCRdb on the 5' RACE reads, yielding one entry per CDR3 protein. The data show fewer than 1,000,000 distinct CDR3 sequences, 35% to 50% seen once. Sequenced: blood. The origin of the receptors is a man older than 75 in good health.

This chain joins TRBV7-8 and TRBJ2-1; 10 nucleotides agree with TRBD2. The CDR3 contains 15 residues. Germline CDR1 is SGHVS and CDR2 is FQNEAQ. V was clipped by 4 bases and J by 10 bases; unmatched bases: 10. The CDR3 region has the DNA TGTGCCAGCAGCTCCCCGGGGCTAGCGGGAGTGGAGCAGTTCTTC. Protein: CASSSPGLAGVEQFF. Filled out from reference TRBV7-8 and TRBJ2-1, the complete variable domain reads GAGVSQSPRYKVAKRGQDVALRCDPISGHVSLFWYQQALGQGPEFLTYFQNEAQLDKSGLPSDRFFAERPEGSVSTLKIQRTQQEDSAVYLCASSSPGLAGVEQFFGPGTRLTVL.

Details on this clonotype: The germline gene is not matched at one end of the junction; a read error may be the cause. V gene TRBV5-1 combines with J gene TRBJ2-3, with D hard to call. The CDR3 runs to 15 residues. Germline lookup yields CDR1 SGHRS and CDR2 YFSETQ. The CDR3 nucleotides are TGCGCCAGCTGCTTGGACGGAGCTAGCACAGATACGCAGTATTTT. It codes for CASCLDGASTDTQYF.

With respect to this clonotype: Its ends do not fully match the called genes, so a read error is possible. The chain links TRBV6-5 to TRBJ2-7, with D hard to call. Germline lookup yields CDR1 MNHEY and CDR2 SVGAGI. The CDR3 is 16 amino acids. CDR3 in DNA: TGTGCCAGCAGTTACGCAGGACCACCTTACTCCTACGTGCAGTACTTC. Translation gives CASSYAGPPYSYVQYF.

This chain connects TRBV24-1 to TRBJ2-7; 9 bases match TRBD1. Germline CDR1 KGHDR, CDR2 SFDVKD. This CDR3 comprises 16 residues. Germline trimming cut 4 bases from V and 9 bases from J; bases unmatched to any gene: 15. The CDR3, as DNA: TGTGCCACCAGTGACCTCGGGACAGGGTCTTTCACTGGGCAGTACTTC. It encodes CATSDLGTGSFTGQYF.

The chain is built from TRBV5-1 and TRBJ1-2; D might be TRBD1 (6 bases). The CDR3 runs to 16 residues. The germline CDR1 and CDR2 sequences are SGHRS and YFSETQ. V was trimmed by 4 bases and J by 2 bases, leaving 18 bases between them. CDR3: CASSPGQSTMNYGYTF. CDR3 nucleotides: TGCGCCAGCAGCCCCGGACAGTCTACTATGAACTATGGCTACACCTTC.

A few counts support this clonotype. The V call is TRBV7-3, the J call TRBJ2-5, with 9 bases that match TRBD1. Germline lookup yields CDR1 SGHTA and CDR2 FQGTGA. The V segment lost 5 bases and the J segment 1 base; nucleotides outside the gene matches: 5. This CDR3 has 15 amino acids. CDR3 sequence reads: CASSTGGPLQETQYF. In nucleotides, the CDR3 is TGTGCCAGCAGCACAGGGGGCCCCCTCCAAGAGACCCAGTACTTC. The whole variable domain, filled in from reference TRBV7-3 and TRBJ2-5, reads GAGVSQTPSNKVTEKGKYVELRCDPISGHTALYWYRQSLGQGPEFLIYFQGTGAADDSGLPNDRFFAVRPEGSVSTLKIQRTERGDSAVYLCASSTGGPLQETQYFGPGTRLLVL.

V and J are TRBV30 and TRBJ2-7, with a tentative D call TRBD1 (5 bases). This CDR3 is built from 13 residues. Trimming shortened V by 0 bases and J by 3 bases, and 9 bases separated the two germline ends. Germline V gene data show CDR1 as GTSNPN and CDR2 as SVGIG (reference sequence). For the CDR3, the DNA is TGTGCCTGGAGTGTTAGGGGTTTCTACGAGCAGTACTTC. This gives the protein CAWSVRGFYEQYF.

This clonotype occurred a few times. V is TRBV5-1 and J is TRBJ2-1; the match to TRBD2 covers 8 bases. This CDR3 contains 16 residues. The J segment lost 1 base and the V segment lost 4 bases, leaving 7 bases of the junction unmatched. Germline CDR1 SGHRS, CDR2 YFSETQ. This CDR3 reads CASSALAGQSYNEQFF. DNA of the CDR3: TGCGCCAGCAGCGCCCTAGCGGGCCAATCCTACAATGAGCAGTTCTTC.

This clonotype was seen only a few times. The chain couples TRBV12-3 or TRBV12-4 to TRBJ1-1; possible D gene TRBD1, 6 bases. The V gene lost 6 bases and the J gene lost 0 bases, with 14 bases spanning the gap. This CDR3 is 15 amino acids long. CDR3 loop: CASRANRAMNTEAFF. As DNA, the CDR3 is TGTGCCAGCAGGGCGAACAGGGCCATGAACACTGAAGCTTTCTTT.

This clonotype showed up just a few times. The chain has TRBV20-1 and TRBJ2-3, with TRBD2 matching 9 bases. This CDR3 comprises 16 residues. V lost 3 bases, J lost 3 bases, and 10 bases stayed unmatched. CDR1 DFQATT and CDR2 SNEGSKA come from the germline V gene (reference sequence). The CDR3 region has the DNA TGCAGTGCTAGCCCCGTAGCGGGAGATGTAACAGATACGCAGTATTTT. Its protein product is CSASPVAGDVTDTQYF.

CDR3 bases: TGTGCCAGCAGGCCAGGGGGGGCCCAGTTCTACGAGCAGTACTTC. This codes for CASRPGGAQFYEQYF. V is TRBV27 and J is TRBJ2-7, with D tentatively TRBD1 or TRBD2 (7 bases each). CDR1 is MNHEY and CDR2 is SMNVEV in the germline V gene (reference sequence). The CDR3 extends over 15 amino acids. Trimming removed 6 bases from V and 3 bases from J, with 18 bases in between.

The rearrangement links TRBV11-3 to TRBJ2-3, with 9 positions matching TRBD2. The CDR3 is 16 amino acids. The germline CDR1 and CDR2 sequences are SGHNT and YENEEA. The V segment lost 3 bases and the J segment 8 bases; nucleotides outside the gene matches: 12. The DNA for the CDR3 is TGTGCCAGCAGCTTTCGGGGACTAGCCCGGGCGGGTACGCAGTATTTT. The encoded protein is CASSFRGLARAGTQYF.

Ten or more counts support this clonotype. V is TRBV9 and J is TRBJ2-1; D possibly corresponds to TRBD1 (5 bases). Germline loops: CDR1 SGDLS, CDR2 YYNGEE. This CDR3 is built from 12 residues. Between the trimmed V and J ends, which lost 0 bases and 12 bases, there was a span of 10 bases. As DNA, the CDR3 is TGTGCCAGCAGCGTAGGGGGCGGACGGCAGTTCTTC. This sequence encodes CASSVGGGRQFF.

This clonotype has just one count. This chain connects TRBV19 to TRBJ2-1, with unresolved D. Trimming pared 3 bases from V and 4 bases from J, leaving 13 bases between. Germline V gene data show CDR1 as LNHDA and CDR2 as SQIVND (reference sequence). This CDR3 has 15 residues. DNA for the CDR3: TGTGCCAGTAGTATCCAAGGCGGAGCTTACAATGAGCAGTTCTTC. It specifies CASSIQGGAYNEQFF.

The table lists this clonotype with a few counts. The rearrangement links TRBV29-1 to TRBJ1-5; perhaps TRBD1 as D (6 bases). The CDR3 totals 13 residues. Trimming pared 5 bases from V and 9 bases from J, leaving 17 bases between. The V gene's germline CDR1 is SQVTM and CDR2 ANQGSEA. CDR3 loop: CSVFDRPGGPQHF. The CDR3 nucleotides read TGCAGCGTTTTTGACAGGCCCGGGGGGCCCCAGCATTTT.

As for this clonotype: A read error may be the cause here, since a much bigger clone is one base away. The V call is TRBV7-9, the J call TRBJ2-1; no clear D gene. CDR1 is SEHNR, CDR2 FQNEAQ, per germline (reference sequence). V shed 5 bases and J shed 8 bases, with 10 bases lying between them. The CDR3 totals 12 residues. CDR3 nucleotides: TGTGCCAGCAGCGAAAGAAGGTATGAGCAGTTCTTC. It translates to CASSERRYEQFF.

On this clonotype: A read error may be the cause here, since a much bigger clone is one base away. V is TRBV12-3 or TRBV12-4 and J is TRBJ2-3; D possibly corresponds to TRBD1 (5 bases). The CDR3 length is 13 residues. V dropped 5 bases and J dropped 6 bases, with 12 bases sitting between them. In DNA form, the CDR3 reads TGTGCCAGCAGTGTGGACATGGGGGATACGCAGTATTTT. Translation: CASSVDMGDTQYF.

This clonotype occurred a few times. The CDR3: CASSLGQIAGHGNEQFF. CDR3 DNA sequence: TGTGCCAGCAGCTTGGGACAGATAGCGGGGCATGGGAATGAGCAGTTCTTC. This chain joins TRBV7-3 and TRBJ2-1; TRBD2 is a possible D gene (8 bases). Looked up from germline, CDR1 is SGHTA and CDR2 is FQGTGA. This CDR3 is 17 amino acids long. Trimming took off 3 bases at V and 7 bases at J, with 22 bases between the two ends. Drawing the rest from reference TRBV7-3 and TRBJ2-1, the complete variable domain is GAGVSQTPSNKVTEKGKYVELRCDPISGHTALYWYRQSLGQGPEFLIYFQGTGAADDSGLPNDRFFAVRPEGSVSTLKIQRTERGDSAVYLCASSLGQIAGHGNEQFFGPGTRLTVL.

V usage is TRBV20-1 and J usage is TRBJ1-1; 9 bases agree with TRBD1. Germline CDR1 and CDR2: DFQATT and SNEGSKA (reference sequence). V was pared by 2 bases and J by 3 bases, with 1 base of the junction left unmatched. The CDR3 length is 13 residues. The CDR3, as DNA: TGCAGTGCTAGATGGACAGGGGACACTGAAGCTTTCTTT. As protein: CSARWTGDTEAFF.

The chain combines TRBV28 with TRBJ1-2, with TRBD1 as a possible D gene (5 bases). This CDR3 is 12 amino acids long. Trimming left V 7 bases short and J 4 bases short, with 10 bases between. Germline V gene sequence: CDR1 MDHEN, CDR2 SYDVKM. CDR3 sequence: CASKGEVYGYTF. Written as DNA, the CDR3 is TGTGCCAGCAAAGGGGAAGTCTATGGCTACACCTTC.

J is TRBJ1-1 and V is TRBV30; no definite D call. The CDR3 runs 10 residues. Germline values: CDR1 GTSNPN, CDR2 SVGIG (reference sequence). Trimming stripped 1 base from V and 9 bases from J, with 6 bases between. The CDR3, as DNA: TGTGCCTGGAGTGGGCGGAAAGCTTTCTTT. Protein product: CAWSGRKAFF. The full variable domain, its missing parts supplied by reference TRBV30 and TRBJ1-1, is SQTIHQWPATLVQPVGSPLSLECTVEGTSNPNLYWYRQAAGRGLQLLFYSVGIGQISSEVPQNLSASRPQDRQFILSSKKLLLSDSGFYLCAWSGRKAFFGQGTRLTVV.

Concerning this clonotype itself: A much bigger clone sits one base away, suggesting this may be a read error. The rearrangement joins TRBV29-1 to TRBJ2-1, with TRBD1 identical over 11 bases. Germline-derived CDR1 and CDR2 are SQVTM and ANQGSEA. Trimming at V came to 5 bases and at J to 13 bases, leaving 13 bases not matched to a gene. The length of the CDR3 is 14 residues. The CDR3 sequence: CSVTRTGGGETQFF. The CDR3 coding sequence is TGCAGCGTTACTAGGACAGGGGGCGGAGAGACCCAGTTCTTC.

The table lists this clonotype with a count of one. The chain recombines TRBV29-1 with TRBJ2-3; D gene unclear. Looked up from germline, CDR1 is SQVTM and CDR2 is ANQGSEA. V was shortened by 1 base and J by 4 bases, with 6 bases between the two germline ends. The CDR3 covers 12 residues. Here the CDR3 DNA reads TGCAGCGTTGAAGTGGAGTCAGATACGCAGTATTTT. This translates into CSVEVESDTQYF.

The rearrangement uses TRBV28 and TRBJ1-5; a weak D match, TRBD1 (5 bases). Looked up from germline, CDR1 is MDHEN and CDR2 is SYDVKM. Trimming cost V 2 bases and J 7 bases, with 12 bases left between them. CDR3 size: 14 residues. The CDR3 spells CASSLIDSGQPQHF. The CDR3 DNA reads TGTGCCAGCAGTTTAATCGACAGCGGGCAGCCCCAGCATTTT.

The V and J genes are TRBV28 and TRBJ1-6, with 7 positions matching TRBD1. The CDR3 consists of 14 residues. Per germline, CDR1 MDHEN and CDR2 SYDVKM. The junction had 10 bases not matched to a gene; V was cut back by 8 bases and J by 9 bases. The CDR3 DNA is TGTGCCAGCGGAACTGACAGGGTGCTTTCACCCCTCCACTTT. It specifies CASGTDRVLSPLHF.

CDR3 bases: TGTGCCAGCAGCCTTAGGGTAACTGGAAACACCATATATTTT. Translating gives CASSLRVTGNTIYF. The chain couples TRBV7-2 to TRBJ1-3; D not certain. The CDR3 runs to 14 residues. Trimming stripped 5 bases from V and 2 bases from J, with 10 bases between. The germline gives CDR1 SGHTA, CDR2 FQGNSA.

This clonotype appeared a single time. V and J are TRBV24-1 and TRBJ2-4; TRBD1 aligns across 11 bases. CDR3 size: 15 residues. In germline, CDR1 is KGHDR, CDR2 SFDVKD. V shed 5 bases and J 13 bases; nucleotides not matched to a gene: 12. The CDR3 coding sequence is TGTGCCACCAGTGTCTTGGGACAGGGGGACAATGAGCAGTACTTC. Its protein is CATSVLGQGDNEQYF.

This clonotype appeared a few times. The rearrangement joins TRBV27 to TRBJ2-1, with 10 bases identical to TRBD2. The length of the CDR3 is 18 residues. Looked up from germline, CDR1 is MNHEY and CDR2 is SMNVEV (reference sequence). V lost 9 bases and J lost 0; bases outside the gene matches: 14. CDR3 nucleotides: TGTGCCAGTCACCCGATTAGCGGGAGGATCATCTCCTACAATGAGCAGTTCTTC. As protein: CASHPISGRIISYNEQFF.

This chain connects TRBV20-1 to TRBJ2-5; 7 positions agree with TRBD2. Germline-derived CDR1 and CDR2 are DFQATT and SNEGSKA (reference sequence). The CDR3 length is 15 residues. V was clipped by 4 bases and J by 11 bases; unmatched bases: 19. The CDR3 protein is CSATSSGISYNEQYF. DNA of the CDR3: TGCAGTGCTACCTCTAGCGGCATCTCCTACAATGAGCAGTACTTC.

As to this clonotype: This clone may be a read error of a much larger clone one base away. V is TRBV2 and J is TRBJ2-1; 8 bases map to TRBD1. V lost 7 bases, J lost 10 bases, and 9 bases stayed unmatched. The CDR3 is made up of 13 amino acids. The V gene's germline CDR1 is SNHLY and CDR2 FYNNEI. In DNA, the CDR3 is TGTGCCAGCACCGGACAGGGATACTACGAGCAGTTCTTC. It codes for CASTGQGYYEQFF.